The 14 T cell receptor beta chains presented below share a single source sample, sequenced in a study of glioma-infiltrating T cells. Using RNA template, CDR3s of TCR alpha and beta were amplified with iRepertoire arm-PCR. One entry per CDR3 protein results from TCRdb running MiXCR on the multiplex PCR reads. Here the sample spans 160,000 or so distinct CDR3 sequences, around 40% being singletons. The sample consisted of glioma tissue, nonneoplastic brain tissue, or PBMCs (not recorded which). These receptors were taken from a human donor with low-grade glioma or glioblastoma, undergoing nonglioma brain surgery, or in good health (not recorded which).

A word on this clonotype: A much bigger clone sits one base away, suggesting this may be a read error. This chain joins TRBV3-1 and TRBJ1-1; D is unresolved. Trimming stripped 8 bases from V and 5 bases from J, with 15 bases between. This CDR3 spans 13 amino acids. CDR1 and CDR2 from the germline V gene are LGHDT and YNNKEL (reference sequence). CDR3 coding DNA: TGTGCCAGCCGACATGCCGGTTGGACTGAAGCTTTCTTT. Translating it yields CASRHAGWTEAFF.

This clonotype has ten or more counts. The chain joins TRBV28 to TRBJ2-7, with D tentatively TRBD1 (6 bases). The CDR3 is 14 residues long. The germline CDR1 and CDR2 sequences are MDHEN and SYDVKM. Trimming shortened V by 5 bases and J by 0 bases, and 11 bases separated the two germline ends. The CDR3 here is CASSLRDISYEQYF. In DNA form, the CDR3 reads TGTGCCAGCAGTCTCCGGGACATCTCCTACGAGCAGTACTTC.

V and J are TRBV19 and TRBJ2-1; D possibly corresponds to TRBD2 (6 bases). Per germline, CDR1 LNHDA and CDR2 SQIVND (reference sequence). This CDR3 is built from 13 residues. Trimming took off 3 bases at V and 10 bases at J, with 13 bases between the two ends. In DNA form, the CDR3 reads TGTGCCAGTAGTATCGCGGGGTCCTACGAGCAGTTCTTC. Residues: CASSIAGSYEQFF.

This clonotype has only a few counts. V and J are TRBV11-1 and TRBJ2-1; perhaps TRBD2 as D (5 bases). The CDR3 is 13 residues long. In germline, CDR1 is SGHAT, CDR2 FQDESV (reference sequence). Trimming took off 5 bases at V and 6 bases at J, with 11 bases between the two ends. Here the CDR3 DNA reads TGTGCCAGCAGCCTTAACAGCGGCAATGAGCAGTTCTTC. Residues: CASSLNSGNEQFF.

As for this clonotype: The conserved final phenylalanine or tryptophan is absent from the CDR3, which likely points to a read error. V gene TRBV15 combines with J gene TRBJ1-2; 7 bases map to TRBD1. V was pared by 7 bases and J by 4 bases, with 12 bases of the junction left unmatched. Looked up from germline, CDR1 is LNHNV and CDR2 is YYDKDF (reference sequence). The CDR3 has 15 amino acids. CDR3: CATNSNRGGGYGYTL. CDR3 nucleotides: TGTGCCACCAACAGCAACAGGGGAGGCGGCTATGGCTACACCTTA.

With respect to this clonotype: A single base separates this from a much larger clone, so it may be a read error. This chain joins TRBV28 and TRBJ2-7; D may be TRBD2 (5 bases). Germline assignment: CDR1 MDHEN and CDR2 SYDVKM. There are 14 residues in the CDR3. With 3 bases removed from V and 6 bases from J, the gap between germline ends came to 15 bases. CDR3 protein: CASSLWTPGFEQYF. The CDR3 coding sequence is TGTGCCAGCAGTTTGTGGACTCCCGGGTTCGAGCAGTACTTC.

Points on this clonotype: The CDR3 carries no conserved terminal phenylalanine or tryptophan, so it likely arises from a read error. The chain has TRBV19 and TRBJ2-5; a possible D gene is TRBD2 (6 bases). The CDR3 runs to 13 residues. The V end lost 5 bases, the J end lost 9 bases, and 16 bases lay between the germline ends. Germline CDR1 is LNHDA and CDR2 is SQIVND (reference sequence). The CDR3 DNA reads TGTGCCAGTAGTGGGGACTCTACCAGGGCCCAGTACTTG. Protein product: CASSGDSTRAQYL.

For this clonotype: Being one base from a much bigger clone, this may be a read error. The gene calls are TRBV28 and TRBJ2-1, with D hard to call. The CDR3 runs to 13 residues. The V end lost 6 bases, the J end lost 4 bases, and 10 bases lay between the germline ends. The germline CDR1 and CDR2 sequences are MDHEN and SYDVKM. The CDR3 sequence is CASSPNGYNEQFF. The CDR3 DNA is TGTGCCAGCAGCCCCAACGGTTACAATGAGCAGTTCTTC.

This clonotype has at least ten counts. CDR3 sequence: CASSVVNTEAFF. The CDR3 coding sequence is TGCGCCAGCAGCGTGGTGAACACTGAAGCTTTCTTT. The V call is TRBV5-1, the J call TRBJ1-1; D not certain. Germline assignment: CDR1 SGHRS and CDR2 YFSETQ. V dropped 4 bases and J dropped 0 bases, with 4 bases sitting between them. The CDR3 has 12 amino acids.

Ten or more counts support this clonotype. The chain combines TRBV4-1 with TRBJ2-2; weak D call: TRBD2 (5 bases). Germline CDR1 is MGHRA and CDR2 is YSYEKL. The CDR3 length is 16 residues. V dropped 4 bases and J dropped 6 bases, with 18 bases sitting between them. This chain's CDR3 is CASSPLSGALAGELFF. In DNA form, the CDR3 reads TGCGCCAGCAGCCCCCTGAGCGGAGCCTTAGCCGGGGAGCTGTTTTTT.

This clonotype has a count of ten or more. The chain has TRBV15 and TRBJ1-1, with D maybe TRBD1 (5 bases). This CDR3 is built from 12 residues. V lost 1 base to trimming and J lost 6 bases, with 6 bases between them. Looked up from germline, CDR1 is LNHNV and CDR2 is YYDKDF (reference sequence). The CDR3 loop reads CATSRGDPEAFF. For the CDR3, the DNA is TGTGCCACCAGCAGAGGGGACCCTGAAGCTTTCTTT.

Ten or more counts support this clonotype. The J gene is TRBJ1-1, the V gene TRBV2; D is ambiguous. The germline CDR1 and CDR2 sequences are SNHLY and FYNNEI. This CDR3 has 15 residues. V was trimmed by 7 bases and J by 0 bases, leaving 15 bases between them. The CDR3 loop is CASTNQQTMNTEAFF. The DNA of the CDR3 is TGTGCCAGCACCAACCAACAGACCATGAACACTGAAGCTTTCTTT.

This clonotype is medium-sized in the sample. This chain's CDR3 is CASTKGGSYNEQFF. The DNA of the CDR3 is TGTGCCAGCACCAAGGGTGGCTCCTACAATGAGCAGTTCTTC. The V call is TRBV6-1, the J call TRBJ2-1; no reliable D call. Germline CDR1 reads MNHNS; CDR2 reads SASEGT. This CDR3 is built from 14 residues. V lost 7 bases and J lost 0, with 10 bases in between.

This chain links TRBV14 with TRBJ2-5, with 7 bases identical to TRBD2. The CDR3 has 14 amino acids. The junction had 3 bases not matched to a gene; V was cut back by 1 base and J by 4 bases. Looked up from germline, CDR1 is SGHDN and CDR2 is FVKESK. The DNA for the CDR3 is TGTGCCAGCAGCCAAGCACTAGCGATAGAGACCCAGTACTTC. Its translation is CASSQALAIETQYF. Supplemented by reference TRBV14 and TRBJ2-5, the full variable domain reads EAGVTQFPSHSVIEKGQTVTLRCDPISGHDNLYWYRRVMGKEIKFLLHFVKESKQDESGMPNNRFLAERTGGTYSTLKVQPAELEDSGVYFCASSQALAIETQYFGPGTRLLVL.